The sequence of this T cell receptor beta chain was determined in a study of cytomegalovirus exposure and HLA in healthy donors. This PCR relied on a set of 60 Vbeta primers and 13 Jbeta primers. Profiling relied on immunoSEQ multiplex PCR, and the TCRdb table lists in-frame clones only, not all of them. The sample shows fewer than 350,000 clones, roughly 90% of them seen only once. There are 11 residues in the CDR3. CDR1 is SGHAT, CDR2 FQNNGV, per germline. V shed 1 base and J shed 8 bases, with 5 bases lying between them. This clone was counted a few times. The sequencing sample was made of PBMCs. The TCR originated in a woman between 18 and 30 years old in good health and CMV-seronegative. This chain joins TRBV11-2 and TRBJ1-1; no clear D gene. The CDR3 spells CASSLVQEAFF. The CDR3 bases are TGTGCCAGCAGCTTAGTCCAGGAAGCTTTCTTT.